The following is a TCR beta chain sequence with its context. This entry comes from a study of CD8 T cells in ankylosing spondylitis. Germline V gene lookup returns CDR1 SEHNR and CDR2 FQNEAQ (reference sequence). Trimming shortened V by 10 bases and J by 1 base, and 17 bases separated the two germline ends. The CDR3 is 14 amino acids. TCRdb re-called the 5' RACE reads through MiXCR, storing one row per CDR3 protein. The data hold fewer than 180,000 distinct CDR3 sequences, with approximately 48% observed a single time. Sample: synovial fluid, either unsorted or a sorted T cell fraction (not recorded which). The rearrangement joins TRBV7-9 to TRBJ2-7; D is possibly TRBD1 (5 bases). The TCR sequence derives from a male donor with ankylosing spondylitis. The CDR3 reads CATLPTEASYEQYF. DNA for the CDR3: TGTGCCACCCTGCCGACAGAGGCTTCCTACGAGCAGTACTTC.